The T cell receptor (beta chain) described here comes from a study of T cell changes during pregnancy in multiple sclerosis. Germline CDR1 is MNHNY and CDR2 is SVGAGI (reference sequence). This CDR3 contains 15 residues. Assay used: immunoSEQ multiplex PCR; TCRdb lists only in-frame clones, some missing. The repertoire consists of 35,000 to 50,000 clones, with 88% occurring once and the leading ten covering around 1.2%. The TCR comes from a female donor with multiple sclerosis, enrolled in a pregnancy study. The chain recombines TRBV6-6 with TRBJ2-5; 9 bases fit TRBD2. The assigned J gene may be wrong: the sequence end matches TRBJ2-7 better. This sample comprised CD4+ T cells from peripheral blood mononuclear cells, obtained in the second trimester of pregnancy. CDR3 coding DNA: TGTGCCAGCAGAGACCCTAGCGGGAACGCCTACGAGCAGTACTTC. Residues: CASRDPSGNAYEQYF.